Presented here are 20 T cell receptor beta chains from one specimen sequenced in a study of blood T cells in healthy people across ages. For the second PCR, which ran for about 7 to 11 cycles, a sample-barcoded 5' primer and a J-beta primer mix were used. Each CDR3 protein is one row after TCRdb ran MiXCR on the 5' RACE reads. The sample comprises roughly 1.5 million distinct CDR3 sequences, around 40% of which are singletons, and approximately 4% rests with the top ten. Sequencing was performed on blood. These receptors were taken from a woman aged 18-35 years in good health.

This chain links TRBV10-3 with TRBJ2-3; 10 bases fit TRBD1. Germline lookup yields CDR1 ENHRY and CDR2 SYGVKD. The trim removed 0 bases at V and 4 bases at J, leaving 4 bases unmatched. There are 16 residues in the CDR3. CDR3 in amino acids: CAISESVGQGADTQYF. CDR3 nucleotides: TGTGCCATCAGTGAGTCGGTTGGACAGGGGGCAGATACGCAGTATTTT.

This clonotype appeared a few times. This sequence joins TRBV7-9 and TRBJ2-1; D is uncertain. The CDR3 is made up of 12 amino acids. V lost 4 bases and J 6 bases, leaving 7 bases between the germline ends. The V gene's germline CDR1 is SEHNR and CDR2 FQNEAQ (reference sequence). The chain's CDR3 is CASSSHSNEQFF. The CDR3 DNA reads as TGTGCCAGCAGCTCTCACAGCAATGAGCAGTTCTTC.

The chain carries TRBV29-1 and TRBJ2-2; tentatively, D is TRBD1 or TRBD2 (5 bases each). The CDR3 has 15 residues. With 3 bases removed from V and 1 base from J, the gap between germline ends came to 12 bases. Germline loops: CDR1 SQVTM, CDR2 ANQGSEA. Written as DNA, the CDR3 is TGCAGCGTTGACTCCGGGGCAGGGAACACCGGGGAGCTGTTTTTT. Protein sequence: CSVDSGAGNTGELFF.

The V and J genes are TRBV10-3 and TRBJ1-1, with D tentatively TRBD1 (6 bases). CDR1 and CDR2 (germline): ENHRY, SYGVKD. Trimming cost V 2 bases and J 1 base, with 11 bases left between them. The CDR3 is made up of 15 amino acids. DNA of the CDR3: TGTGCCATCAGTGAGGGCAGGGGCCCGAACACTGAAGCTTTCTTT. Protein: CAISEGRGPNTEAFF.

The sample holds a few counts of this clonotype. This sequence joins TRBV7-2 and TRBJ2-1, with no clear D. The CDR3 is 13 residues long. Trimming shortened V by 3 bases and J by 6 bases, and 9 bases separated the two germline ends. The germline gives CDR1 SGHTA, CDR2 FQGNSA. The CDR3 region has the DNA TGTGCCAGCAGCTTTGGGCTGTCCAATGAGCAGTTCTTC. It translates to CASSFGLSNEQFF.

This clonotype was found a few times. This chain uses TRBV27 with TRBJ2-1, with TRBD1 identical over 7 bases. CDR3 length equals 15 residues. Germline V gene sequence: CDR1 MNHEY, CDR2 SMNVEV (reference sequence). V dropped 6 bases and J dropped 1; count of bases not matched to a gene: 6. Here the CDR3 DNA reads TGTGCCAGCAGCTACCGGGACAGTTCCTACAATGAGCAGTTCTTC. Translation: CASSYRDSSYNEQFF.

There are a few counts of this clonotype. The rearrangement uses TRBV6-2 or TRBV6-3 and TRBJ2-1; D possibly uses TRBD1 or TRBD2 (6 bases each). This CDR3 contains 16 residues. Per the germline V gene, CDR1 is MNHEY and CDR2 is SVGEGT. V lost 2 bases and J lost 3, with 14 bases in between. The CDR3 DNA reads as TGTGCCAGCAGTTACCTACGGGGGCTGGACTACAATGAGCAGTTCTTC. Translated, it gives CASSYLRGLDYNEQFF.

This chain joins TRBV7-2 and TRBJ1-2; D call uncertain. Germline values: CDR1 SGHTA, CDR2 FQGNSA. V dropped 5 bases and J dropped 1 base, with 14 bases sitting between them. The CDR3 contains 15 residues. This CDR3 is CASSPFGGINYGYTF. The DNA for the CDR3 is TGTGCCAGCAGCCCCTTCGGTGGTATTAACTATGGCTACACCTTC. Full variable domain (rest looked up from reference TRBV7-2 and TRBJ1-2): GAGVSQSPSNKVTEKGKDVELRCDPISGHTALYWYRQSLGQGLEFLIYFQGNSAPDKSGLPSDRFSAERTGGSVSTLTIQRTQQEDSAVYLCASSPFGGINYGYTFGSGTRLTVV.

This clonotype was counted only a few times. The chain combines TRBV7-2 with TRBJ2-3; 14 nucleotides line up with TRBD2. The CDR3 loop spans 16 amino acids. J was trimmed by 7 bases and V by 2 bases; bases with no gene match: 5. CDR1 SGHTA and CDR2 FQGNSA come from the germline V gene. The CDR3, as DNA: TGTGCCAGCAGCTTACCGGGACTAGCGGGGGTGAATACGCAGTATTTT. Translated, it gives CASSLPGLAGVNTQYF.

The chain links TRBV9 to TRBJ2-1; TRBD2 agrees at 13 bases. Matching the DNA end better, TRBJ2-7 makes the J call doubtful. This CDR3 has 15 amino acids. Looked up from germline, CDR1 is SGDLS and CDR2 is YYNGEE. CDR3 in DNA: TGTGCCAGCATCGCGGGACTAGCGGGGTACAATGAGCAGTACTTC. The encoded protein is CASIAGLAGYNEQYF.

The J gene is TRBJ2-7, the V gene TRBV27, with 10 bases fitting TRBD1. The J call may be mistaken, given a closer DNA end match to TRBJ2-4. Per the germline V gene, CDR1 is MNHEY and CDR2 is SMNVEV (reference sequence). The CDR3 consists of 14 residues. The CDR3 sequence: CASARDRGLNIQYF. Written as DNA, the CDR3 is TGTGCCAGCGCCAGGGACAGGGGCTTAAACATTCAGTACTTC.

This clonotype was picked up a small number of times. This chain uses TRBV11-2 with TRBJ2-5; 13 nucleotides align to TRBD2. This CDR3 has 14 residues. V shed 5 bases and J 8 bases; nucleotides not matched to a gene: 5. Per the germline V gene, CDR1 is SGHAT and CDR2 is FQNNGV. This CDR3 reads CASSAGTSGVTQYF. CDR3 coding DNA: TGTGCCAGCAGCGCCGGGACTAGCGGGGTCACCCAGTACTTC.

The V call is TRBV9, the J call TRBJ2-3, with 9 bases that match TRBD2. The trim removed 0 bases at V and 0 bases at J, leaving 8 bases unmatched. Per the germline V gene, CDR1 is SGDLS and CDR2 is YYNGEE. This CDR3 region has 18 residues. The CDR3 region is CASSVVGLAGHSTDTQYF. CDR3 bases: TGTGCCAGCAGCGTAGTCGGGCTAGCGGGACATAGCACAGATACGCAGTATTTT.

The CDR3 sequence is CASSQDRGAALWGYTF. Written as DNA, the CDR3 is TGCGCCAGCAGCCAAGACAGGGGCGCCGCTCTTTGGGGCTACACCTTC. J is TRBJ1-2 and V is TRBV4-1; possibly TRBD1 for D (6 bases). V lost 0 bases, J lost 8 bases, and 19 bases lay in between. This CDR3 region has 16 residues. The germline gives CDR1 MGHRA, CDR2 YSYEKL.

This clonotype has just a few counts. V gene TRBV6-5 combines with J gene TRBJ2-1; 12 bases agree with TRBD1. The germline CDR1 and CDR2 sequences are MNHEY and SVGAGI. Trimming removed 1 base from V and 2 bases from J; junction bases left unmatched: 3. The CDR3 sequence is 17 residues long. CDR3 bases: TGTGCCAGCAGTTACTTCGGGACAGGGGGCGCCTACAATGAGCAGTTCTTC. Protein: CASSYFGTGGAYNEQFF.

This clonotype appeared many times. V usage is TRBV9 and J usage is TRBJ2-7; 7 nucleotides agree with TRBD1. Germline assignment: CDR1 SGDLS and CDR2 YYNGEE. The CDR3 loop spans 14 amino acids. With V trimmed by 5 bases and J by 0 bases, 5 bases remained unmatched. In DNA form, the CDR3 reads TGTGCCAGCAGTGTTGACAGGGTCTCCTACGAGCAGTACTTC. This gives the protein CASSVDRVSYEQYF.

The chain carries TRBV6-5 and TRBJ2-2; no reliable D call. From germline, CDR1 is MNHEY and CDR2 SVGAGI. This CDR3 contains 15 residues. V lost 1 base and J 0 bases, leaving 6 bases between the germline ends. The CDR3 nucleotides are TGTGCCAGCAGTTACTTGGCCTCGAACACCGGGGAGCTGTTTTTT. Translated, it gives CASSYLASNTGELFF.

This chain links TRBV5-1 with TRBJ1-2; no reliable D call. Germline V CDR1 and CDR2: SGHRS, YFSETQ. Between the trimmed V and J ends, which lost 0 bases and 6 bases, there was a span of 18 bases. The CDR3 totals 16 residues. The CDR3: CASSLDSRLTRDGYTF. CDR3 DNA: TGCGCCAGCAGCTTGGATTCACGCCTAACTAGGGATGGCTACACCTTC.

V usage is TRBV9 and J usage is TRBJ2-7; weak D call: TRBD2 (6 bases). From germline, CDR1 is SGDLS and CDR2 YYNGEE. This CDR3 comprises 14 residues. Trimming took 0 bases from V and 3 from J, leaving 10 bases between them. CDR3 sequence reads: CASSVVAGSYEQYF. The DNA for the CDR3 is TGTGCCAGCAGCGTAGTGGCGGGGAGCTACGAGCAGTACTTC.

A few counts support this clonotype. V usage is TRBV4-2 and J usage is TRBJ2-1; perhaps TRBD2 as D (6 bases). Germline V gene data show CDR1 as LGHNA and CDR2 as YNFKEQ. V was pared by 1 base and J by 9 bases, with 16 bases between. This CDR3 spans 15 amino acids. In DNA, the CDR3 is TGTGCCAGCAGCCAAGGGATAGCGGTTGCGAGTGAGCAGTTCTTC. It translates to CASSQGIAVASEQFF.